This TCR beta chain was captured in a study of T and B cells in COVID-19 patients. Study-wide background: Of 20 active-infection patients, about 13 were critically ill with mechanical ventilation or extracorporeal membrane oxygenation. Findings and limits, study-wide: At recovery TRB diversity and richness exceeded healthy donors, after highly clonal active COVID-19 repertoires.

V was pared by 1 base and J by 4 bases, with 15 bases between. Germline CDR1 SGHAT, CDR2 FQDESV (reference sequence). The CDR3 runs to 16 residues. Worth noting for this clonotype: Antigen specificity is unknown.

From blood, roughly 220-550 ng of genomic DNA served as TRB template. Multiplex PCR with BIOMED2 TRB-A/B primer pools amplified TRB rearrangements. TCRdb re-called the multiplex PCR reads through MiXCR, storing one row per CDR3 protein. The repertoire has tens of thousands of distinct CDR3 sequences, 30% of them found once; the top ten carry approximately 2%. The receptor comes from a human donor who had recovered from COVID-19. The chain combines TRBV11-1 with TRBJ2-3; D perhaps matches TRBD2 (6 bases). The sequenced sample consisted of blood. The CDR3 region has the DNA TGTGCCAGCAGCTTAGGGCCGGGGGAAAACGCAGATACGCAGTATTTT. It codes for CASSLGPGENADTQYF.